Described below is a single T cell receptor beta chain sequence and its context. Data came from immunoSEQ multiplex PCR; TCRdb stores just in-frame clones and leaves some out. The top ten clones hold approximately 10% of a sample with 55,000 to 70,000 clones, about 87% of them seen once. Deletions cut 4 bases from V and 2 bases from J, with 12 bases between. The germline CDR1 and CDR2 sequences are SGHTA and FQGTGA. The length of the CDR3 is 15 residues. This specimen comes from a study of lymphopenia after photon versus proton radiotherapy. This material consisted of peripheral blood, taken from a patient treated with proton-based radiotherapy. This clonotype originated in an older man with esophageal cancer. The chain carries TRBV7-3 and TRBJ1-3; D is uncertain. Here the CDR3 reads CASSSSSGTGNTIYF. The CDR3 nucleotides read TGTGCCAGCAGCTCCTCCTCCGGAACTGGAAACACCATATATTTT. Variable domain in full (rest from reference TRBV7-3 and TRBJ1-3): GAGVSQTPSNKVTEKGKYVELRCDPISGHTALYWYRQSLGQGPEFLIYFQGTGAADDSGLPNDRFFAVRPEGSVSTLKIQRTERGDSAVYLCASSSSSGTGNTIYFGEGSWLTVV.